This note documents a single T cell receptor (beta chain) sequence. Per the germline V gene, CDR1 is GTSNPN and CDR2 is SVGIG (reference sequence). The CDR3 has 15 residues. Between the trimmed V and J ends, which lost 5 bases and 6 bases, there was a span of 20 bases. The repertoire was sequenced with immunoSEQ multiplex PCR; TCRdb's copy has only in-frame clones and lacks some. The table shows 95,000 to 100,000 clones, with roughly 89% occurring only once. This specimen belongs to a study of control samples from healthy donors and cancer patients. This TCR derives from a man aged 30-40 years in good health. The V gene is TRBV30, the J gene TRBJ1-5; D is possibly TRBD1 (6 bases). Sequenced: blood. The CDR3, as DNA: TGTGCCTGGTCGGCCACAGGGCTGGGTGCTCAGCCCCAGCATTTT. The encoded protein is CAWSATGLGAQPQHF.